This T cell receptor (beta chain) stems from a study of PD-L1 blockade in urothelial cancer. The protocol was immunoSEQ multiplex PCR, while the TCRdb copy is restricted to in-frame clones and leaves out a portion. The top ten hold more than 3% of the sample, which has about 110,000 clones, approximately 90% seen once. J lost 3 bases, V lost 5 bases, and 7 bases had no gene match. Germline loops: CDR1 SGHTA, CDR2 FQGNSA. This CDR3 spans 14 amino acids. Time point: peripheral blood 6 weeks after treatment start. The sequence came from a man aged 60-69 years with urothelial cancer. The chain joins TRBV7-2 to TRBJ2-7, with 7 bases identical to TRBD1. Sequenced here: PBMCs, sampled around atezolizumab (anti-PD-L1) treatment. The CDR3 region has the DNA TGTGCCAGCAGCCCTAGGACAGGAGACTACGAGCAGTACTTC. Translated, it gives CASSPRTGDYEQYF.